Sequencing of this T cell receptor (beta chain) was carried out in a study of blood T cell repertoires in COVID-19. Authors' analysis steps: Estimation of nucleated cell counts was performed using reference gene primer amplification. Profiling relied on immunoSEQ multiplex PCR, and the TCRdb table lists in-frame clones only, not all of them. That table gives V, J and clone size, and the DNA gave D and trimming. This sample has about 75,000 clones, with roughly 90% found just once. Between the trimmed V and J ends, which lost 0 bases and 7 bases, there was a span of 14 bases. Germline-derived CDR1 and CDR2 are SGDLS and YYNGEE. The CDR3 extends over 15 amino acids.

The material sequenced was peripheral blood. V usage is TRBV9 and J usage is TRBJ2-1; weak D call: TRBD2 (7 bases). The clonotype was recovered from a human donor in a cohort sampled during active COVID-19. CDR3 region: CASSVVGGPGNEQFF. For the CDR3, the DNA is TGTGCCAGCAGCGTAGTCGGGGGGCCCGGGAATGAGCAGTTCTTC.